This is a list of T cell receptor beta chains from one sample in a study of T cell responses to AZD1222 COVID-19 vaccine. Libraries were prepared by immunoSEQ multiplex PCR; TCRdb keeps only in-frame clonotypes and omits some of them. The repertoire consists of some 150,000 clones, with roughly 87% occurring once and the leading ten covering 1.5% to 2%. The source material was peripheral blood, sampled 28 days after the second AZD1222 dose. Receptors were obtained from an adult who received the AZD1222 COVID-19 vaccine. Each CDR3 is given with its conserved first and last residue.

CATSGRGRIDEQFF	TRBV24-1
CASSPARVSSYGYTF	TRBV7-2
CASSQDRGGTNVLTF	TRBV4-3
CASSLEWDGGYGYTF	TRBV7-2
CASSIRDRVVEKLFF	TRBV19
CSAGLAGNNEQFF	TRBV29-1
CASRPIAGSNQPQHF	TRBV6-5
CASSPKAEGGKLFF	TRBV18
CASSISDYSNQPQHF	TRBV19
CASSVSSGSTDTQYF	TRBV6-4
CASSSTSGDYNEQFF	TRBV18
CASSRSRTSWKETQYF	TRBV4-3
CASSQNTLNTEAFF	TRBV4-1
CSVAPSGEQYF	TRBV29-1
CASSLFFTDTQYF	TRBV27
CASRNQGNTEAFF	TRBV5-1
CASSPQGMNTEAFF	TRBV19
CASSFTGNYGYTF	TRBV27